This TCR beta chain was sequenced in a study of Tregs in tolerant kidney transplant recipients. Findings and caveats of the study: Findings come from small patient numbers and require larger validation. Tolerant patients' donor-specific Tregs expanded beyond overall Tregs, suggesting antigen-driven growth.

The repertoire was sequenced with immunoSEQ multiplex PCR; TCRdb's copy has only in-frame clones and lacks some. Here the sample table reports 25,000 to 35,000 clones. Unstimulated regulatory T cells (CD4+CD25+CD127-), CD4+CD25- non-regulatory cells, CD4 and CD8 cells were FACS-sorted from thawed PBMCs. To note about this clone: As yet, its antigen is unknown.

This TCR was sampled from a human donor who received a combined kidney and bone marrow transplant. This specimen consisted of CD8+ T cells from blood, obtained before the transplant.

The part of the CDR3 DNA that was read is TGTGCCAGCAGCTTAGCCACTAGCGGGAGGGTGGCAGATACG. Translation: CASSLATSGRVADT. In full, the CDR3 reads CASSLATSGRVADTQYF. The rearrangement uses TRBV7-4 and TRBJ2-3, with 13 bases matching TRBD2. The sequence runs out 3 residues before the end of the CDR3; the remainder is reconstructed from the germline J gene. This CDR3 comprises 17 residues. V lost 0 bases, J lost 4 bases, and 4 bases stayed unmatched. The germline CDR1 and CDR2 sequences are SGHVT and SQSDAQ. The full variable domain, with the rest looked up from reference TRBV7-4 and TRBJ2-3, is GAGVSQSPRYKVAKRGRDVALRCDSISGHVTLYWYRQTLGQGSEVLTYSQSDAQRDKSGRPSGRFSAERPERSVSTLKIQRTEQGDSAVYLCASSLATSGRVADTQYFGPGTRLTVL.